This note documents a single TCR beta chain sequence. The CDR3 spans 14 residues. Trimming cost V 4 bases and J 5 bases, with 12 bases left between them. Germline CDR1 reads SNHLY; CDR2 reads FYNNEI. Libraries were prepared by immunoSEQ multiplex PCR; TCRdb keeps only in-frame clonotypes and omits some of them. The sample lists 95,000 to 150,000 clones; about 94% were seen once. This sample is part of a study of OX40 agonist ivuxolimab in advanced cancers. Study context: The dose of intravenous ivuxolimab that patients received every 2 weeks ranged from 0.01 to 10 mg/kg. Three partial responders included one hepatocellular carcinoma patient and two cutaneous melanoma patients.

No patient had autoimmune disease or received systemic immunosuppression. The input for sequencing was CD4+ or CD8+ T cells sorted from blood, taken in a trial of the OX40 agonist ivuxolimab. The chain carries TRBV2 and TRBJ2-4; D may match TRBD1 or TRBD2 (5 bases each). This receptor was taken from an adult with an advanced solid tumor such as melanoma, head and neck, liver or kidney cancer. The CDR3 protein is CASSVRDQENIQYF. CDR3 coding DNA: TGTGCCAGCAGTGTCCGGGACCAAGAAAACATTCAGTACTTC.